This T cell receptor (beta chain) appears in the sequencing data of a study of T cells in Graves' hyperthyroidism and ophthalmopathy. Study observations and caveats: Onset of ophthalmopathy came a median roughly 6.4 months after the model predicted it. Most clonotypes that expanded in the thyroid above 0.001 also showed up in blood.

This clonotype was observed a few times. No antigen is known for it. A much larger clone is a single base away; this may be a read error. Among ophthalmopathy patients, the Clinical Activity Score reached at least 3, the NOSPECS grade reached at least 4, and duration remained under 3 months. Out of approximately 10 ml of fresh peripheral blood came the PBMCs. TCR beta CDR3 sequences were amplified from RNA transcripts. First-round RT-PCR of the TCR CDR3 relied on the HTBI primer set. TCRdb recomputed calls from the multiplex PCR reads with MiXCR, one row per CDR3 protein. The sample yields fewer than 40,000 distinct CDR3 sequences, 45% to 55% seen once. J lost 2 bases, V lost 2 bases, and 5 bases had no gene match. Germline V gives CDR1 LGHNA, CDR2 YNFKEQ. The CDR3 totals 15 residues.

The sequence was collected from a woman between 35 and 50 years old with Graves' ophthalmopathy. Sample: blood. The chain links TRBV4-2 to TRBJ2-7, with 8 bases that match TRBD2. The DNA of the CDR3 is TGTGCCAGCAGCCAACATAGCGGGGCCGCCTACGAGCAGTACTTC. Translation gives CASSQHSGAAYEQYF.